The clone carrying this T cell receptor beta chain was picked up many times. The antigen remains unidentified. The sample's time point: newly diagnosed GD, antithyroid drugs for less than 3 months. The TCR library used RNA extracted from PBMCs. Combining iRepertoire HTBI primers with Arm-PCR of CDR3 regions, the authors built TCR beta libraries. Each CDR3 protein is one row after TCRdb ran MiXCR on the multiplex PCR reads. Among 240,000 or so distinct CDR3 sequences listed, 20% were seen once. These data belong to a study of regulatory T cells in long-lasting Graves disease. The study's findings and limits: Relative to new patients (under 1,000), persistent patients exhibited greater sharing of public clonotypes (approximately 2,700).

The clonotype originates from a female donor with Graves disease. Sequenced material: peripheral blood mononuclear cells (PBMCs), taken at new diagnosis, from a patient treated with antithyroid drugs.

CDR3 nucleotides: TGCAGTGCTGTACCCCGGGACAGGCGGACTTTTGAAGCTTTCTTT. Translating gives CSAVPRDRRTFEAFF. This chain links TRBV20-1 with TRBJ1-1; 8 bases align to TRBD1. With 5 bases clipped from V and 7 bases from J, the junction kept 15 bases outside the gene matches. There are 15 residues in the CDR3. Per the germline V gene, CDR1 is DFQATT and CDR2 is SNEGSKA (reference sequence).